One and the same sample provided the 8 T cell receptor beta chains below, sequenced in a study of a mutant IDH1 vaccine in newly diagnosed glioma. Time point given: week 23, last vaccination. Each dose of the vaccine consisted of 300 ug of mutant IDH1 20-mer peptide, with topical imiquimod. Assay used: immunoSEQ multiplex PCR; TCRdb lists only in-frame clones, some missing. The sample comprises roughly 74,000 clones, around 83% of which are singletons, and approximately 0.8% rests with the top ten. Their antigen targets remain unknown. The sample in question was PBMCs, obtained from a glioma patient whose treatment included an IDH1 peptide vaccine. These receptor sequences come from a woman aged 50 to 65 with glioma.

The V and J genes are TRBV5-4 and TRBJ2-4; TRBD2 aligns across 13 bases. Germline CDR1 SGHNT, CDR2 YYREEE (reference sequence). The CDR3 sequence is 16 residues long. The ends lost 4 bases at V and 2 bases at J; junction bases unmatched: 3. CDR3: CASSAGTSGTKNIQYF. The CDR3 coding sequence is TGTGCCAGCAGCGCCGGGACTAGCGGGACCAAAAACATTCAGTACTTC. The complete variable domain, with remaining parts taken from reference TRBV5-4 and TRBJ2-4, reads ETGVTQSPTHLIKTRGQQVTLRCSSQSGHNTVSWYQQALGQGPQFIFQYYREEENGRGNFPPRFSGLQFPNYSSELNVNALELDDSALYLCASSAGTSGTKNIQYFGAGTRLSVL.

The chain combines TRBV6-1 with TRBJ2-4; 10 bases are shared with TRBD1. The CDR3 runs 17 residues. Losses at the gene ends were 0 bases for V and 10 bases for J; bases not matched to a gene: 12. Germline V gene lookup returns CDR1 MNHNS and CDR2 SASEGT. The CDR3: CASSEAATGGRAGIQYF. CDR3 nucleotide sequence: TGTGCCAGCAGTGAAGCCGCGACAGGGGGCCGCGCGGGGATTCAGTACTTC.

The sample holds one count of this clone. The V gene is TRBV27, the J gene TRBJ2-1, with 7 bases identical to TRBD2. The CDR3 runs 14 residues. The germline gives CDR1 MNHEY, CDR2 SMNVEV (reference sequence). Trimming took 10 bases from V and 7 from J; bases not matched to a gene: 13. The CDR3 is CATQGRWGGNEQFF. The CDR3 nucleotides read TGTGCCACCCAAGGGAGGTGGGGAGGGAATGAGCAGTTCTTC.

The CDR3 nucleotides read TGTGCCAGCAGCTTGGGACAGGGTCTGAACACTGAAGCTTTCTTT. This encodes CASSLGQGLNTEAFF. The V call is TRBV7-9, the J call TRBJ1-1, with 9 bases that match TRBD1. Germline V gives CDR1 SEHNR, CDR2 FQNEAQ (reference sequence). V lost 3 bases to trimming and J lost 0 bases; unmatched junction nucleotides: 2. The CDR3 runs to 15 residues.

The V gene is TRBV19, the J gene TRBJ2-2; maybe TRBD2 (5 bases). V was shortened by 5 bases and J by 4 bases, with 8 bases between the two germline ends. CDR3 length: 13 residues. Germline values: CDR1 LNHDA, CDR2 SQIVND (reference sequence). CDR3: CASSPRGTGELFF. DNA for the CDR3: TGTGCCAGTAGTCCCCGGGGCACCGGGGAGCTGTTTTTT.

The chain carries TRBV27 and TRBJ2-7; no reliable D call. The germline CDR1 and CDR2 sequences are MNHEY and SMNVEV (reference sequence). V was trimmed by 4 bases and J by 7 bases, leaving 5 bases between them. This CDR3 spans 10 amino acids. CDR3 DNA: TGTGCCAGCAGTTCCGGGGAGCAGTACTTC. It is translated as CASSSGEQYF.

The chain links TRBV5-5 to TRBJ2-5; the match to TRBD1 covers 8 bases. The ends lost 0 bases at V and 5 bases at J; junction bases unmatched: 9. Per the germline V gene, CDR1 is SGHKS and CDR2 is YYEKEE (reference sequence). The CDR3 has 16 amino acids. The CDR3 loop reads CASSLDPDREWETQYF. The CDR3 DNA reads TGTGCCAGCAGCTTGGATCCGGACAGGGAGTGGGAGACCCAGTACTTC.

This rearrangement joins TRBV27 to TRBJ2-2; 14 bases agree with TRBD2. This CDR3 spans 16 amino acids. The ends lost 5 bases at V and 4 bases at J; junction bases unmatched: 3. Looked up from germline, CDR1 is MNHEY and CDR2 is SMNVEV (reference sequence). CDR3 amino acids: CASSLGTSGGTGELFF. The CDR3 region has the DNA TGTGCCAGCAGTCTCGGGACTAGCGGGGGCACCGGGGAGCTGTTTTTT.